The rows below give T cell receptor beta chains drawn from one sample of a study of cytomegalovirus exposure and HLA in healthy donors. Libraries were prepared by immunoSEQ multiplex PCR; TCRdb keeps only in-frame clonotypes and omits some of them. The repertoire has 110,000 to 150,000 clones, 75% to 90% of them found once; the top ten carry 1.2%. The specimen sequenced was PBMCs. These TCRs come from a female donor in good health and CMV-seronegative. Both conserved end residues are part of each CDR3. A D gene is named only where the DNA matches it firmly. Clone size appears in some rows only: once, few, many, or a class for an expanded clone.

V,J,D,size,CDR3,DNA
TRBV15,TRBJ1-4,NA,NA,CATSIRLNEKLFF,TGTGCCACCAGCATCAGGCTGAATGAAAAACTGTTTTTT
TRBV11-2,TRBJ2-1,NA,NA,CASSLGGNSYNEQFF,TGTGCCAGCAGCTTAGGAGGAAACTCCTACAATGAGCAGTTCTTC
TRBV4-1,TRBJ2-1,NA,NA,CASSQDRLAEQFF,TGCGCCAGCAGCCAAGATCGCCTAGCGGAGCAGTTCTTC
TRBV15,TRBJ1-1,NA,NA,CATSTGGNTEAFF,TGTGCCACCAGCACGGGGGGGAACACTGAAGCTTTCTTT
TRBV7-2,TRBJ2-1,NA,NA,CASSLPGRGNEQFF,TGTGCCAGCAGCTTACCCGGGAGAGGGAATGAGCAGTTCTTC
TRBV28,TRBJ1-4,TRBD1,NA,CASSLYGQVRYEKLFF,TGTGCCAGCAGTTTATATGGACAGGTCCGGTATGAAAAACTGTTTTTT
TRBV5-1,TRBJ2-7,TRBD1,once,CASSFGTGSYEQYF,TGCGCCAGCAGCTTCGGGACAGGGAGTTACGAGCAGTACTTC
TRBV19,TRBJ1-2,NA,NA,CASSMLGAFYTF,TGTGCCAGTAGTATGCTGGGGGCCTTCTACACCTTC
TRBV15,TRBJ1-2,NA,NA,CATSSVTGKNYGYTF,TGTGCCACCAGCAGTGTTACAGGGAAAAACTATGGCTACACCTTC
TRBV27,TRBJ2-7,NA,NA,CASSFPGAYEQYF,TGTGCCAGCAGTTTTCCGGGAGCCTACGAGCAGTACTTC
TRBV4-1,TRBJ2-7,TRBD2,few,CASSRGGSAGEDEQYF,TGCGCCAGCAGCCGCGGCGGGTCTGCGGGAGAAGACGAGCAGTACTTC
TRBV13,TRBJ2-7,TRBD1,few,CASSSLGTGTAYEQYF,TGTGCCAGCAGCTCTCTCGGGACAGGGACGGCCTACGAGCAGTACTTC
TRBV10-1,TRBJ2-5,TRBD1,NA,CASSKDRVEETQYF,TGCGCCAGCAGTAAAGACAGGGTGGAGGAGACCCAGTACTTC
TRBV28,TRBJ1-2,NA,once,CASSSLSPEQGINYGYTF,TGTGCCAGCAGTTCCCTTTCTCCCGAGCAGGGTATTAACTATGGCTACACCTTC
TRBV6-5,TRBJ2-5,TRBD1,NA,CASSYGTGKETQYF,TGTGCCAGCAGTTACGGGACAGGGAAAGAGACCCAGTACTTC
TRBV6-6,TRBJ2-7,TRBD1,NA,CASSYPGQGHEQYF,TGTGCCAGCAGTTACCCTGGACAGGGTCACGAGCAGTACTTC
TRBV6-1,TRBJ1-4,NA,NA,CASSVNYGATNEKLFF,TGTGCCAGCAGTGTCAACTATGGCGCAACTAATGAAAAACTGTTTTTT
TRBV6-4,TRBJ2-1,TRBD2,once,CASSEGLALNEQFF,TGTGCCAGCAGTGAAGGACTAGCCCTTAATGAGCAGTTCTTC
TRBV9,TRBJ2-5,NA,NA,CASSASVSFQETQYF,TGTGCCAGCAGCGCTAGCGTTTCGTTCCAAGAGACCCAGTACTTC
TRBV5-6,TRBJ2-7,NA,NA,CASSRGLLPYEQYF,TGTGCCAGCAGCAGGGGACTCCTCCCCTACGAGCAGTACTTC
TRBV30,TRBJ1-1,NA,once,CAAGRLNTEAFF,TGTGCTGCCGGGAGATTGAACACTGAAGCTTTCTTT
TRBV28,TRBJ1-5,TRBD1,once,CASSFPGGSQPQHF,TGTGCCAGCAGTTTCCCAGGGGGCAGTCAGCCCCAGCATTTT
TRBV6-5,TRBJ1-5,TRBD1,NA,CASSADRSSNQPQHF,TGTGCCAGCAGTGCGGACAGGAGTAGCAATCAGCCCCAGCATTTT
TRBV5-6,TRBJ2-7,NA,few,CASSQQGGEQYF,TGTGCCAGCAGCCAACAAGGGGGCGAGCAGTACTTC
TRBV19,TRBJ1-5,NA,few,CASSMDGQQNQPQHF,TGTGCCAGTAGTATGGACGGACAGCAAAATCAGCCCCAGCATTTT
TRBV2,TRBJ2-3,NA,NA,CASRYYTDTQYF,TGTGCCAGCAGGTACTACACAGATACGCAGTATTTT
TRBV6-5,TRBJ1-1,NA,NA,CASSPRNPRITEAFF,TGTGCCAGCAGTCCCAGGAACCCCCGGATCACTGAAGCTTTCTTT
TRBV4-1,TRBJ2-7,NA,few,CASSQEASPGDEQYF,TGCGCCAGCAGCCAAGAGGCTAGCCCGGGGGACGAGCAGTACTTC
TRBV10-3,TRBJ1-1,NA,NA,CATSREAEAFF,TGTGCCACGTCGAGGGAGGCTGAAGCTTTCTTT
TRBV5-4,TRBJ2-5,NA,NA,CASSPALGETQYF,TGTGCCAGCAGCCCCGCCCTAGGAGAGACCCAGTACTTC
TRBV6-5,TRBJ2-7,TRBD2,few,CASRKKRGMGEQYF,TGTGCCAGCAGAAAGAAGCGGGGGATGGGAGAGCAGTACTTC
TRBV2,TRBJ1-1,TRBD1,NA,CASSRGGGAAEAFF,TGTGCCAGCTCGAGAGGAGGGGGCGCCGCTGAAGCTTTCTTT
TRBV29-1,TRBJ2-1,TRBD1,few,CSGGQGIEQFF,TGCAGCGGGGGACAGGGCATTGAGCAGTTCTTC
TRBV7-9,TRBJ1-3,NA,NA,CASSLVGAPGNTIYF,TGTGCCAGCAGCTTAGTGGGGGCGCCAGGAAACACCATATATTTT
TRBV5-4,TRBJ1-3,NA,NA,CASSSPLGGDGNTIYF,TGTGCCAGCAGCTCACCATTAGGAGGGGATGGAAACACCATATATTTT
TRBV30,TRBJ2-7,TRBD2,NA,CAWSVKPSGRYEQYF,TGTGCCTGGAGTGTAAAGCCTAGCGGGAGGTACGAGCAGTACTTC
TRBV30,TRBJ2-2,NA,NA,CAWSAAGLTGELFF,TGTGCCTGGAGTGCCGCTGGGCTAACCGGGGAGCTGTTTTTT
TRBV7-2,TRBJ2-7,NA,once,CASSLVRPSEQYF,TGTGCCAGCAGCTTGGTCAGGCCTTCCGAGCAGTACTTC
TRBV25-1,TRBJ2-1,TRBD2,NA,CASRAGDLSYNEQFF,TGTGCCAGCAGGGCGGGAGACCTCTCCTACAATGAGCAGTTCTTC
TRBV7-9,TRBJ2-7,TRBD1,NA,CASSLAAGTGGDEQYF,TGTGCCAGCAGCTTGGCCGCCGGGACAGGGGGCGACGAGCAGTACTTC
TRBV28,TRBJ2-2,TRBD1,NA,CASSYRDRVNTGELFF,TGTGCCAGCAGTTACCGGGACAGGGTGAACACCGGGGAGCTGTTTTTT
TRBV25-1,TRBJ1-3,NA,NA,CASSEGRAGNTIYF,TGTGCCAGCAGTGAAGGGAGGGCTGGAAACACCATATATTTT
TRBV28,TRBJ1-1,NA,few,CATVETGTNTEAFF,TGTGCCACGGTGGAGACCGGGACAAACACTGAAGCTTTCTTT
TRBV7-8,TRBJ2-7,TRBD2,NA,CASSKTSEYYEQYF,TGTGCCAGCAGCAAGACTAGCGAGTACTACGAGCAGTACTTC
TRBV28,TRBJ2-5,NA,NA,CASSPKGGEETQYF,TGTGCCAGCAGCCCTAAAGGAGGTGAAGAGACCCAGTACTTC
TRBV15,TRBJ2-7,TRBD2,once,CATSRELAGGSYEQYF,TGTGCCACCAGCAGAGAACTAGCGGGAGGTAGCTACGAGCAGTACTTC
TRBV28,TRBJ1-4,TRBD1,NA,CASSPRDRAKPNEKLFF,TGTGCCAGCAGTCCCCGGGACAGAGCAAAGCCAAATGAAAAACTGTTTTTT
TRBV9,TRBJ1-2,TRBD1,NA,CASSVVSLWAGGAVDYGYTF,TGTGCCAGCAGCGTAGTAAGTTTGTGGGCAGGGGGCGCGGTGGACTATGGCTACACCTTC
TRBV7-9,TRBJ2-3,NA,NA,CASSLGTLASSTDTQYF,TGTGCCAGCAGCTTAGGGACTCTCGCTTCTAGCACAGATACGCAGTATTTT
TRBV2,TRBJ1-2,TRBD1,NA,CASTEGTGLYGYTF,TGTGCCAGCACTGAAGGGACAGGGCTCTATGGCTACACCTTC
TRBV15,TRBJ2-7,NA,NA,CATSRDPTGNTYEQYF,TGTGCCACCAGCAGAGATCCAACGGGAAACACCTACGAGCAGTACTTC
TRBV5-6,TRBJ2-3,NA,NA,CASSLGGNPTDTQYF,TGTGCCAGCAGCTTGGGCGGGAACCCCACAGATACGCAGTATTTT
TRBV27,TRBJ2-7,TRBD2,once,CASSPGTSGSYEQYF,TGTGCCAGCAGCCCTGGGACTAGCGGGAGTTACGAGCAGTACTTC
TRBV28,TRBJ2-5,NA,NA,CASSIGSFQETQYF,TGTGCCAGCAGTATCGGGAGCTTTCAAGAGACCCAGTACTTC
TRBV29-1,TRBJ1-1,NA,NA,CSVEVSQFAEAFF,TGCAGCGTTGAAGTATCACAGTTCGCTGAAGCTTTCTTT